Following are 26 T cell receptor beta chains from one sample sequenced in a study of T cells in tuberculosis. TCRdb's copy holds only in-frame clones and misses some; the assay was immunoSEQ multiplex PCR. In the table there are about 35,000 clones, 93% of which are singletons. Sequenced: PBMCs. The receptor source for this set is a donor aged 10-30 years with latent tuberculosis or without tuberculosis infection.

This chain uses TRBV6-1 with TRBJ1-5; 8 bases line up with TRBD1. The V segment lost 0 bases and the J segment 2 bases; nucleotides outside the gene matches: 3. Germline lookup yields CDR1 MNHNS and CDR2 SASEGT. This CDR3 has 16 residues. The CDR3: CASSEAGGQGNQPQHF. The CDR3 nucleotides read TGTGCCAGCAGTGAAGCGGGGGGACAGGGCAATCAGCCCCAGCATTTT.

The chain is built from TRBV5-1 and TRBJ2-7; TRBD1 agrees at 7 bases. V lost 0 bases and J lost 2; bases outside the gene matches: 11. The V gene's germline CDR1 is SGHRS and CDR2 YFSETQ. The CDR3 runs 17 residues. CDR3 sequence: CASSLAPDRFIAYEQYF. The CDR3 DNA sequence: TGCGCCAGCAGCTTGGCTCCGGACAGGTTTATCGCCTACGAGCAGTACTTC.

The V call is TRBV19, the J call TRBJ1-6; D gene unclear. From germline, CDR1 is LNHDA and CDR2 SQIVND (reference sequence). The CDR3 has 12 residues. Trimming shortened V by 6 bases and J by 8 bases, and 8 bases separated the two germline ends. The CDR3 region has the DNA TGTGCCAGTAGGATCGGAGATTCACCCCTCCACTTT. Protein sequence: CASRIGDSPLHF.

The J gene is TRBJ1-2, the V gene TRBV7-2; a weak D match, TRBD1 (5 bases). The V end lost 1 base, the J end lost 3 bases, and 9 bases lay between the germline ends. The CDR3 loop spans 14 amino acids. Germline lookup yields CDR1 SGHTA and CDR2 FQGNSA. The CDR3 region is CASSLDDSYYGYTF. The CDR3 DNA is TGTGCCAGCAGCTTAGATGACAGTTACTATGGCTACACCTTC.

The chain employs TRBV14 and TRBJ1-2, with D perhaps TRBD1 (5 bases). Germline-derived CDR1 and CDR2 are SGHDN and FVKESK. With 4 bases removed from V and 0 bases from J, the gap between germline ends came to 15 bases. The CDR3 covers 16 residues. The DNA for the CDR3 is TGTGCCAGCAGCCTTATACGCGGGGGGTCTAACTATGGCTACACCTTC. As protein: CASSLIRGGSNYGYTF.

This chain uses TRBV6-1 with TRBJ2-3; 7 bases map to TRBD2. Germline CDR1 reads MNHNS; CDR2 reads SASEGT. V lost 4 bases to trimming and J lost 2 bases; unmatched junction nucleotides: 6. The CDR3 is 15 residues long. Here the CDR3 reads CASSGRLASTDTQYF. The CDR3 DNA sequence: TGTGCCAGCAGTGGACGACTAGCCTCCACAGATACGCAGTATTTT.

V and J are TRBV10-3 and TRBJ2-7; tentative D call: TRBD1 (6 bases). CDR1 and CDR2 (germline): ENHRY, SYGVKD. The CDR3 has 14 amino acids. V dropped 4 bases and J dropped 2 bases, with 12 bases sitting between them. The CDR3 loop reads CAISVNRDAYEQYF. The CDR3 nucleotides are TGTGCCATCAGTGTTAACAGGGACGCCTACGAGCAGTACTTC.

This chain connects TRBV2 to TRBJ1-2; D is possibly TRBD1 (6 bases). This CDR3 is 13 amino acids long. Germline V gives CDR1 SNHLY, CDR2 FYNNEI. V lost 4 bases to trimming and J lost 0 bases, with 6 bases between them. The CDR3 coding sequence is TGTGCCAGCAGTGGGACAGCTAACTATGGCTACACCTTC. This gives the protein CASSGTANYGYTF.

The chain has TRBV10-3 and TRBJ2-1, with 10 bases lining up with TRBD2. The CDR3 is 16 residues long. Germline V gene data show CDR1 as ENHRY and CDR2 as SYGVKD. Losses at the gene ends were 6 bases for V and 6 bases for J; bases not matched to a gene: 11. CDR3 region: CAIRGDGTSVSNEQFF. DNA for the CDR3: TGTGCCATCAGGGGGGATGGGACTAGCGTCTCCAATGAGCAGTTCTTC.

The V and J genes are TRBV30 and TRBJ1-2; 8 nucleotides agree with TRBD1. The CDR3 contains 16 residues. Germline V gene data show CDR1 as GTSNPN and CDR2 as SVGIG (reference sequence). V lost 1 base to trimming and J lost 3 bases; unmatched junction nucleotides: 10. CDR3 nucleotide sequence: TGTGCCTGGAGTGGGGGGAGGACAGGGCCCCACTATGGCTACACCTTC. Translation: CAWSGGRTGPHYGYTF.

The chain couples TRBV19 to TRBJ2-7; TRBD1 might be the D (5 bases). Germline V gene data show CDR1 as LNHDA and CDR2 as SQIVND (reference sequence). V lost 5 bases and J lost 3, with 17 bases in between. The CDR3 runs 15 residues. The CDR3 region is CASSSTIREVYEQYF. The CDR3 DNA sequence: TGTGCCAGTAGTTCGACCATCAGGGAAGTCTACGAGCAGTACTTC.

The chain recombines TRBV28 with TRBJ2-7; possibly TRBD2 for D (5 bases). The germline CDR1 and CDR2 sequences are MDHEN and SYDVKM. V lost 6 bases, J lost 4 bases, and 10 bases lay in between. CDR3 size: 12 residues. This CDR3 reads CASRGERYEQYF. CDR3 sequence (DNA): TGTGCCAGCAGGGGCGAGCGGTACGAGCAGTACTTC.

The CDR3 DNA reads TGTGCCAGCAGTGAATACAGACTAGCGGACACAGATACGCAGTATTTT. Its translation is CASSEYRLADTDTQYF. This chain uses TRBV6-1 with TRBJ2-3; TRBD2 matches 9 bases. This CDR3 spans 16 amino acids. Trimming removed 2 bases from V and 2 bases from J; junction bases left unmatched: 5. Germline CDR1 MNHNS, CDR2 SASEGT.

The V call is TRBV30, the J call TRBJ1-2; 7 bases agree with TRBD1. Trimming cost V 5 bases and J 9 bases; bases outside gene matches: 12. The CDR3 runs to 13 residues. Germline V gene lookup returns CDR1 GTSNPN and CDR2 SVGIG (reference sequence). The CDR3 coding sequence is TGTGCCTGGGGATCGGGACAGACGACGAGCTACACCTTC. It translates to CAWGSGQTTSYTF.

This rearrangement joins TRBV11-3 to TRBJ1-1; 11 nucleotides line up with TRBD1. The CDR3 is 14 residues long. With 5 bases clipped from V and 3 bases from J, the junction kept 2 bases outside the gene matches. Germline V gene data show CDR1 as SGHNT and CDR2 as YENEEA. In DNA, the CDR3 is TGTGCCAGCAGCCCGGGACAGGGGGACACTGAAGCTTTCTTT. Amino acid sequence: CASSPGQGDTEAFF.

The gene calls are TRBV5-6 and TRBJ2-1; 11 bases match TRBD2. CDR1 and CDR2 (germline): SGHDT, YYEEEE. J was trimmed by 4 bases and V by 5 bases; bases with no gene match: 5. The CDR3 loop spans 15 amino acids. CDR3 amino acids: CASSYGTSGYNEQFF. CDR3 DNA: TGTGCCAGCAGTTATGGGACTAGCGGTTACAATGAGCAGTTCTTC.

This chain links TRBV29-1 with TRBJ2-7, with 9 bases that match TRBD2. The CDR3 is made up of 17 amino acids. V lost 0 bases to trimming and J lost 3 bases; unmatched junction nucleotides: 12. Germline V gene sequence: CDR1 SQVTM, CDR2 ANQGSEA. CDR3 region: CSVEDPARRGGYYEQYF. The CDR3 bases are TGCAGCGTTGAAGACCCCGCTAGGCGGGGGGGTTACTACGAGCAGTACTTC.

This clone was seen a few times. The V and J genes are TRBV6-4 and TRBJ2-7; 10 bases fit TRBD2. Germline V gene lookup returns CDR1 MRHNA and CDR2 SNTAGT. V lost 2 bases and J lost 3; bases outside the gene matches: 7. The CDR3 consists of 16 residues. The CDR3 DNA is TGTGCCAGCAGTGACACAGCTAGCGGGGGACTCTACGAGCAGTACTTC. Encoded protein: CASSDTASGGLYEQYF.

This clone was found once. The V call is TRBV19, the J call TRBJ2-3; 9 bases align to TRBD2. J gave up 0 bases and V 1 base, and 2 bases lay outside the gene matches. The V gene's germline CDR1 is LNHDA and CDR2 SQIVND (reference sequence). The CDR3 has 16 residues. The CDR3 coding sequence is TGTGCCAGTAGTATAGGGCTAGCGGGGAGCACAGATACGCAGTATTTT. Encoded protein: CASSIGLAGSTDTQYF.

The gene calls are TRBV9 and TRBJ2-3; 9 bases are a match to TRBD2. This CDR3 is 16 amino acids long. Germline V gene sequence: CDR1 SGDLS, CDR2 YYNGEE. V was pared by 3 bases and J by 2 bases, with 7 bases of the junction left unmatched. The CDR3 protein is CASSAHPGLATDTQYF. CDR3 in DNA: TGTGCCAGCAGCGCCCACCCGGGACTAGCCACAGATACGCAGTATTTT.

V gene TRBV30 combines with J gene TRBJ2-3; D not certain. V was clipped by 0 bases and J by 3 bases, with 7 bases between them. There are 13 residues in the CDR3. Germline V gene lookup returns CDR1 GTSNPN and CDR2 SVGIG (reference sequence). CDR3 sequence reads: CAWSVLTTDTQYF. CDR3 nucleotides: TGTGCCTGGAGTGTTTTAACAACAGATACGCAGTATTTT. The full variable domain, with the rest looked up from reference TRBV30 and TRBJ2-3, is SQTIHQWPATLVQPVGSPLSLECTVEGTSNPNLYWYRQAAGRGLQLLFYSVGIGQISSEVPQNLSASRPQDRQFILSSKKLLLSDSGFYLCAWSVLTTDTQYFGPGTRLTVL.

The chain couples TRBV29-1 to TRBJ2-7, with D maybe TRBD1 (6 bases). Germline V gene data show CDR1 as SQVTM and CDR2 as ANQGSEA. CDR3 size: 12 residues. The V end lost 6 bases, the J end lost 3 bases, and 12 bases lay between the germline ends. CDR3 sequence: CSVVGHHYEQYF. The CDR3 coding sequence is TGCAGCGTGGTGGGACACCACTACGAGCAGTACTTC.

The count of this clone is one. V gene TRBV4-1 combines with J gene TRBJ1-5; D unclear. The CDR3 has 17 residues. Trimming shortened V by 1 base and J by 0 bases, and 13 bases separated the two germline ends. Germline assignment: CDR1 MGHRA and CDR2 YSYEKL. This CDR3 is CASSQGVFSPSNQPQHF. The CDR3 DNA is TGCGCCAGCAGCCAAGGGGTGTTTAGCCCTAGCAATCAGCCCCAGCATTTT.

V usage is TRBV19 and J usage is TRBJ2-1; 12 positions agree with TRBD2. Germline V gene sequence: CDR1 LNHDA, CDR2 SQIVND (reference sequence). Trimming cost V 3 bases and J 4 bases; bases outside gene matches: 4. This CDR3 spans 16 amino acids. CDR3 sequence: CASSIRTSGAYNEQFF. For the CDR3, the DNA is TGTGCCAGTAGTATTCGGACTAGCGGGGCATACAATGAGCAGTTCTTC.

This chain connects TRBV6-5 to TRBJ2-4; 7 bases agree with TRBD1. V lost 5 bases and J lost 7; bases outside the gene matches: 8. This CDR3 spans 14 amino acids. Germline CDR1 and CDR2: MNHEY and SVGAGI. CDR3 region: CASSKTGIGNIQYF. DNA of the CDR3: TGTGCCAGCAGTAAGACAGGGATCGGGAACATTCAGTACTTC.

V and J are TRBV11-3 and TRBJ2-1; TRBD1 matches 7 bases. The germline CDR1 and CDR2 sequences are SGHNT and YENEEA. Trimming at V came to 1 base and at J to 6 bases, leaving 12 bases not matched to a gene. This CDR3 has 17 residues. CDR3 loop: CASSLGDRVKGLNEQFF. The CDR3 DNA follows: TGTGCCAGCAGCTTAGGAGACAGGGTGAAGGGGCTCAATGAGCAGTTCTTC.